This TCR beta chain was obtained from a study of regulatory T cells in long-lasting Graves disease. Study conclusions and caveats: The study found persistent patients shared more public clonotypes (approximately 2,700) than new patients (about 880).

Both iRepertoire HTBI primers and Arm-PCR of CDR3 regions were used to build the TCR beta libraries. TCRdb re-analysed the multiplex PCR reads in MiXCR, keeping a single row per CDR3 protein. This sample has approximately 300,000 distinct CDR3 sequences, with 18% found just once. Time point defined: newly diagnosed GD, antithyroid drugs for less than 3 months. The TCR library was made from RNA extracted from PBMCs. EDTA tubes held roughly 10 milliliters of peripheral blood from each patient. This clonotype showed up many times. Its antigen remains unknown. Sequencing was performed on peripheral blood mononuclear cells (PBMCs), taken at new diagnosis, from a patient treated with antithyroid drugs. The sequence was collected from a female donor with Graves disease.

CDR3 protein: CSVVAGGTPDEQFF. As DNA, the CDR3 is TGCAGCGTTGTAGCGGGAGGGACCCCTGACGAGCAGTTCTTC. V gene TRBV29-1 combines with J gene TRBJ2-1; 11 positions match TRBD2. V was clipped by 4 bases and J by 10 bases; unmatched bases: 9. The CDR3 totals 14 residues. The germline V gene encodes CDR1 SQVTM and CDR2 ANQGSEA.